The 4 T cell receptor beta chains reported below all come from one sample, sequenced in a study of monozygotic twins with inflammatory bowel disease. TCRdb re-called the 5' RACE reads; one entry per CDR3 protein, DNA not given. Across some 150,000 distinct CDR3 sequences, the top ten clones capture around 7.2% of the sample. Sequencing input: blood. Receptor source: a human donor with ulcerative colitis or Crohn's disease, or a healthy co-twin of an affected twin (not recorded which).

The chain links TRBV27 to TRBJ2-7; checking the TCRdb D call of TRBD2 is not possible without DNA. This CDR3 has 15 residues. Per germline, CDR1 MNHEY and CDR2 SMNVEV (reference sequence). This chain's CDR3 is CAGSSGGTPPYEQYF.

CDR3 in amino acids: CAISGLPGLAGPGNEQFF. The chain is built from TRBV10-3 and TRBJ2-1; TCRdb's D call, TRBD2, is unchecked because there is no DNA. CDR1 is ENHRY and CDR2 is SYGVKD in the germline V gene. CDR3 size: 18 residues.

The chain employs TRBV7-9 and TRBJ1-3; TCRdb's assignment of TRBD1 cannot be checked, as there is no DNA. The CDR3 is 17 residues long. Germline CDR1 reads SEHNR; CDR2 reads FQNEAQ (reference sequence). The CDR3 loop reads CASSPGFTGRNGNTIYF.

V gene TRBV6-6 combines with J gene TRBJ2-3; TCRdb picks TRBD2, but there is no DNA to check that call. Per germline, CDR1 MNHNY and CDR2 SVGAGI (reference sequence). This CDR3 has 14 amino acids. The CDR3 spells CASSIASSTDTQYF.